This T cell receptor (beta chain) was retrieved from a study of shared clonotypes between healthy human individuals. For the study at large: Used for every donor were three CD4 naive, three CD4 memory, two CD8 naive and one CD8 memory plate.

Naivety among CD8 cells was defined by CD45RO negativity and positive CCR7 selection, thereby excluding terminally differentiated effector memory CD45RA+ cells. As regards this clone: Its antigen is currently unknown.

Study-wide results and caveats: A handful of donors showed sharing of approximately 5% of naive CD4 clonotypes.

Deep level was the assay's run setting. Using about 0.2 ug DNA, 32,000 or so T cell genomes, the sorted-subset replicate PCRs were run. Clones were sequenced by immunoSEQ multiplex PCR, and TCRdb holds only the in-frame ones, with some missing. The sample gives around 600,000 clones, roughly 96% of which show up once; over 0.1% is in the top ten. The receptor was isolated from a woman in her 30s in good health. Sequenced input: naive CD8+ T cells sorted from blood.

The DNA of the CDR3 is TGTGCCAGCAGGGAACTTTTTGGACAGAAGTACTCTGGAAACACCATATATTTT. This sequence encodes CASRELFGQKYSGNTIYF. This chain links TRBV28 with TRBJ1-3; the D gene is possibly TRBD1 (6 bases). The germline V and J ends were trimmed by 6 bases and 0 bases, with 21 bases remaining between them. CDR3 size: 18 residues. CDR1 and CDR2 (germline): MDHEN, SYDVKM.